One sample yielded the 5 T cell receptor beta chains listed below, sequenced in a study of blood T cell repertoires in COVID-19. Assay: immunoSEQ multiplex PCR; the TCRdb copy retains only in-frame clones and omits some. Here the sample spans roughly 330,000 clones, about 90% being singletons. The sequenced sample was PBMCs or T cells enriched from blood (not recorded which). The receptors come from a woman in her 30s who had recovered from COVID-19.

The chain joins TRBV5-1 to TRBJ2-7; D possibly corresponds to TRBD1 (6 bases). Trimming took 0 bases from V and 0 from J, leaving 16 bases between them. Germline V gene data show CDR1 as SGHRS and CDR2 as YFSETQ. CDR3 length: 17 residues. This CDR3 reads CASSLAVVGTFSYEQYF. The CDR3 coding sequence is TGCGCCAGCAGCTTGGCCGTAGTAGGGACATTCTCCTACGAGCAGTACTTC. Supplemented by reference TRBV5-1 and TRBJ2-7, the full variable domain reads KAGVTQTPRYLIKTRGQQVTLSCSPISGHRSVSWYQQTPGQGLQFLFEYFSETQRNKGNFPGRFSGRQFSNSRSEMNVSTLELGDSALYLCASSLAVVGTFSYEQYFGPGTRLTVT.

The chain carries TRBV11-2 and TRBJ2-1; 8 nucleotides agree with TRBD2. Trimming cost V 1 base and J 8 bases; bases outside gene matches: 13. The CDR3 runs to 17 residues. Germline CDR1 is SGHAT and CDR2 is FQNNGV. This CDR3 is CASSLGPPGLAHHEQFF. The CDR3 DNA reads as TGTGCCAGCAGCTTAGGGCCCCCCGGACTAGCTCATCATGAGCAGTTCTTC.

The chain couples TRBV2 to TRBJ1-1, with D maybe TRBD1 (6 bases). CDR1 is SNHLY and CDR2 is FYNNEI in the germline V gene. CDR3 size: 12 residues. Trimming removed 9 bases from V and 0 bases from J, with 8 bases in between. The CDR3 DNA follows: TGTGCCAGAGGGGGGGTGAACACTGAAGCTTTCTTT. Amino acids: CARGGVNTEAFF.

V is TRBV21-1 and J is TRBJ1-1. TRBV21-1 is classified as a pseudogene. CDR3 size: 16 residues. The CDR3 sequence: CASSGRQPWGDTEAFF. The CDR3 region has the DNA TGTGCCAGCAGCGGGCGACAGCCGTGGGGGGACACTGAAGCTTTCTTT.

V usage is TRBV6-5 and J usage is TRBJ2-7, with 8 bases matching TRBD1. The CDR3 contains 13 residues. Germline V gene lookup returns CDR1 MNHEY and CDR2 SVGAGI. V shed 6 bases and J 2 bases; nucleotides not matched to a gene: 3. DNA for the CDR3: TGTGCCAGCAGCGACAGGGGTGCCTACGAGCAGTACTTC. This sequence encodes CASSDRGAYEQYF.